The 18 T cell receptor beta chains given below trace back to one sample, sequenced in a study of blood T cells in healthy people across ages. Primers used in a second PCR of about 7 to 12 cycles were a sample-barcoded 5' primer and a J-beta primer mix. TCRdb analysed the 5' RACE reads with MiXCR anew, one entry per CDR3 protein. The profile shows approximately 600,000 distinct CDR3 sequences, about 54% of them singletons. Sequences were obtained from blood. The receptors originated from a man in his sixties in good health.

There are a few counts of this clonotype. V and J are TRBV29-1 and TRBJ1-2; 10 bases are a match to TRBD1. CDR3 length: 13 residues. V dropped 6 bases and J dropped 4; count of bases not matched to a gene: 5. Germline values: CDR1 SQVTM, CDR2 ANQGSEA. CDR3 loop: CSVGTGESYGYTF. The CDR3 DNA reads TGCAGCGTCGGGACAGGGGAATCCTATGGCTACACCTTC.

The chain is built from TRBV6-6 and TRBJ2-1; D might be TRBD1 (6 bases). V was shortened by 5 bases and J by 4 bases, with 12 bases between the two germline ends. CDR3 size: 14 residues. CDR1 MNHNY and CDR2 SVGAGI come from the germline V gene (reference sequence). The CDR3 loop is CASSTTTGYNEQFF. The CDR3 DNA follows: TGTGCCAGCAGTACGACGACAGGATACAATGAGCAGTTCTTC.

J is TRBJ2-5 and V is TRBV12-3 or TRBV12-4, with 11 bases that match TRBD2. V dropped 4 bases and J dropped 0; count of bases not matched to a gene: 10. The CDR3 has 18 residues. The CDR3 region is CASSSGASGGSYQETQYF. DNA for the CDR3: TGTGCCAGCAGTTCCGGGGCTAGCGGGGGGTCATACCAAGAGACCCAGTACTTC.

The V and J genes are TRBV6-5 and TRBJ2-4; weak D call: TRBD1 (6 bases). The J call may be in error: the DNA end matches TRBJ2-7 better. The CDR3 consists of 16 residues. Germline CDR1 and CDR2: MNHEY and SVGAGI. The CDR3 DNA is TGTGCCAGCAGTCCCCCAGGTGGGACAAGCTCCTACGAGCAGTACTTC. Translating it yields CASSPPGGTSSYEQYF.

This clonotype was seen a handful of times. The chain combines TRBV11-2 with TRBJ2-6; TRBD1 matches 7 bases. The CDR3 runs 17 residues. V was pared by 0 bases and J by 2 bases, with 4 bases of the junction left unmatched. The germline V gene encodes CDR1 SGHAT and CDR2 FQNNGV. Written as DNA, the CDR3 is TGTGCCAGCAGCTTAGAAACAGGGGCGACTGGGGCCAACGTCCTGACTTTC. This translates into CASSLETGATGANVLTF.

The V gene is TRBV15, the J gene TRBJ2-1; D is ambiguous. This CDR3 contains 13 residues. Trimming took off 2 bases at V and 5 bases at J, with 7 bases between the two ends. The germline CDR1 and CDR2 sequences are LNHNV and YYDKDF (reference sequence). The DNA of the CDR3 is TGTGCCACCAGCAGAATGCGCAACAATGAGCAGTTCTTC. This gives the protein CATSRMRNNEQFF.

The chain recombines TRBV24-1 with TRBJ1-2; D might be TRBD1 (5 bases). V lost 2 bases and J 2 bases, leaving 8 bases between the germline ends. CDR3 length equals 14 residues. Germline V gene sequence: CDR1 KGHDR, CDR2 SFDVKD. In nucleotides, the CDR3 is TGTGCCACCAGTGATTGTGGGACGAACTATGGCTACACCTTC. This translates into CATSDCGTNYGYTF.

The V gene is TRBV28, the J gene TRBJ2-1, with 10 bases fitting TRBD1. The CDR3 length is 19 residues. The ends lost 8 bases at V and 0 bases at J; junction bases unmatched: 16. The germline V gene has CDR1 MDHEN and CDR2 SYDVKM. The CDR3 is CASGIDRGRGLGSYNEQFF. In DNA, the CDR3 is TGTGCCAGCGGAATAGACAGGGGGCGAGGCTTAGGCTCCTACAATGAGCAGTTCTTC.

This chain links TRBV4-2 with TRBJ2-5; D is perhaps TRBD2 (6 bases). The ends were cut back, 0 bases at V and 11 bases at J, with 10 bases in the middle. CDR1 and CDR2 from the germline V gene are LGHNA and YNFKEQ. This CDR3 contains 12 residues. CDR3 amino acids: CASSQETGEQYF. For the CDR3, the DNA is TGTGCCAGCAGCCAAGAAACGGGGGAGCAGTACTTC.

V usage is TRBV20-1 and J usage is TRBJ2-5; D perhaps matches TRBD1 (5 bases). Germline values: CDR1 DFQATT, CDR2 SNEGSKA (reference sequence). Trimming stripped 6 bases from V and 1 base from J, with 12 bases between. CDR3 size: 13 residues. CDR3 nucleotides: TGCAGTGCCCCAGGGTCCGGCCAAGAGACCCAGTACTTC. Its protein product is CSAPGSGQETQYF.

This clonotype was observed a handful of times. The chain combines TRBV20-1 with TRBJ2-1; 7 bases agree with TRBD2. This CDR3 has 14 amino acids. V trimming: 5 bases; J trimming: 9 bases; junction bases outside the gene matches: 13. The germline gives CDR1 DFQATT, CDR2 SNEGSKA (reference sequence). CDR3 sequence reads: CSAPRPPSGSEQFF. As DNA, the CDR3 is TGCAGTGCTCCCCGGCCCCCTAGCGGAAGTGAGCAGTTCTTC.

This chain joins TRBV12-3 or TRBV12-4 and TRBJ2-6; TRBD2 agrees at 13 bases. V shed 4 bases and J 0 bases; nucleotides not matched to a gene: 0. CDR3 length: 17 residues. The chain's CDR3 is CASSWTSGSSGANVLTF. CDR3 bases: TGTGCCAGCAGTTGGACTAGCGGGAGCTCTGGGGCCAACGTCCTGACTTTC.

The chain links TRBV29-1 to TRBJ2-5; the match to TRBD1 covers 7 bases. This CDR3 region has 14 residues. CDR1 and CDR2 (germline): SQVTM, ANQGSEA. With 4 bases clipped from V and 0 bases from J, the junction kept 5 bases outside the gene matches. The CDR3 is CSVGPGGHQETQYF. The CDR3 DNA is TGCAGCGTTGGGCCAGGGGGTCACCAAGAGACCCAGTACTTC.

CDR3 in amino acids: CASSPTLNSGGSGNEQFF. The CDR3 DNA is TGTGCCAGCAGTCCCACACTGAATAGCGGGGGCTCAGGGAATGAGCAGTTCTTC. The chain employs TRBV6-1 and TRBJ2-1; 9 nucleotides match TRBD2. V lost 5 bases, J lost 7 bases, and 18 bases stayed unmatched. The CDR3 totals 18 residues. CDR1 MNHNS and CDR2 SASEGT come from the germline V gene.

This clonotype was picked up a small number of times. This chain uses TRBV11-2 with TRBJ2-1, with TRBD1 identical over 9 bases. The germline V gene encodes CDR1 SGHAT and CDR2 FQNNGV. The CDR3 sequence is 13 residues long. J gave up 5 bases and V 6 bases, and 2 bases lay outside the gene matches. The CDR3 nucleotides read TGTGCCAGCAGAGGGACAGGGAACAATGAGCAGTTCTTC. It translates to CASRGTGNNEQFF.

The V gene is TRBV6-5, the J gene TRBJ1-6; D unclear. Germline values: CDR1 MNHEY, CDR2 SVGAGI. CDR3 length: 13 residues. V lost 4 bases and J lost 5, with 6 bases in between. In nucleotides, the CDR3 is TGTGCCAGCAGTTCTGGGGATAATTCACCCCTCCACTTT. It translates to CASSSGDNSPLHF.

This chain links TRBV12-3 or TRBV12-4 with TRBJ2-3, with 10 bases matching TRBD2. J lost 4 bases, V lost 4 bases, and 14 bases had no gene match. This CDR3 contains 18 residues. The CDR3 DNA sequence: TGTGCCAGCAGTTGGGAGCGGGGGGGCAACGATCTCCCAGATACGCAGTATTTT. It encodes CASSWERGGNDLPDTQYF.

As for this clonotype: One end of the junction does not line up with germline, which may come from a read error. The chain has TRBV11-2 and TRBJ1-2; TRBD1 might be the D (5 bases). The germline CDR1 and CDR2 sequences are SGHAT and FQNNGV. The CDR3 extends over 14 amino acids. DNA for the CDR3: TGTACCAGCAGCTCGGGGACCGCGGGGGGTGGCTACACCTTC. Its protein product is CTSSSGTAGGGYTF.